This T cell receptor (beta chain) was recovered during a study of CD8+CD57+ T cells in acquired aplastic anemia. Overall study context: DNA from sorted CD4+ and CD8+ cells averaged around 3 ug. There were roughly 10 million reads, on average, for CD4+ cells from healthy donors. Whole-study findings and limits: Significance was not reached for CD8+ Simpson's diversity between patients and controls. In common between the patients and the controls were approximately 28 CD8+ CDR3 sequences.

J gave up 7 bases and V 3 bases, and 5 bases lay outside the gene matches. Germline lookup yields CDR1 MGHDK and CDR2 SYGVNS. The CDR3 contains 16 residues. For this clonotype: Its cognate antigen is unknown.

The template used for profiling TCR beta VDJ and CDR3 was genomic DNA. One entry per CDR3 protein, called by TCRdb with MiXCR from the reads. The sample has more than 150,000 distinct CDR3 sequences, less than 55% seen once; the top ten hold approximately 2.9%. The receptor was derived from a human donor in good health. The material sequenced was sorted CD4+, CD8+, or CD8+CD57+ T cells (not recorded which) from PBMCs. The rearrangement links TRBV25-1 to TRBJ2-1; 14 positions match TRBD2. CDR3 sequence reads: CASSEVGLAGANEQFF. CDR3 DNA: TGTGCCAGCAGTGAGGTGGGACTAGCGGGAGCGAATGAGCAGTTCTTC.